The rows below give T cell receptor beta chains drawn from one sample of a study of blood T cell repertoires in COVID-19. Sequenced by immunoSEQ multiplex PCR; TCRdb stores in-frame clones only, minus some. The repertoire consists of 28,000 or so clones, with 90% to 95% occurring once and the leading ten covering around 2%. Sequencing was performed on peripheral blood. These receptors were collected from a human donor in a cohort sampled during active COVID-19. CDR3s include the opening cysteine and the closing phenylalanine or tryptophan. The D gene is left open where the match is weak. Size tells how often a clone was seen (once, few, many) or the class of an expanded clone, and some rows leave it out.

D gene,J gene,clone size,V gene,CDR3 protein,CDR3 DNA
.,TRBJ2-3,.,TRBV7-9,CASSLGRGIGDTQYF,TGTGCCAGCAGCTTAGGCCGGGGGATCGGGGATACGCAGTATTTT
.,TRBJ1-5,.,TRBV6-1,CASSERGSQPQHF,TGTGCCAGCAGTGAAAGGGGGAGTCAGCCCCAGCATTTT
.,TRBJ2-2,.,TRBV7-8,CASSLTGIANTGELFF,TGTGCCAGCAGCTTAACAGGGATCGCGAACACCGGGGAGCTGTTTTTT
.,TRBJ1-5,.,TRBV7-9,CASSLWVGENQPQHF,TGTGCCAGCAGCTTATGGGTCGGGGAAAATCAGCCCCAGCATTTT
.,TRBJ2-1,.,TRBV7-9,CASQYQRSEQFF,TGTGCCAGCCAGTATCAGCGAAGTGAGCAGTTCTTC
.,TRBJ2-5,.,TRBV7-9,CASSLNLYQETQYF,TGTGCCAGCAGCTTAAATCTGTACCAAGAGACCCAGTACTTC
.,TRBJ2-7,.,TRBV12-3/TRBV12-4,CASSRTAYEQYF,TGTGCCAGCAGTAGGACAGCCTACGAGCAGTACTTC
.,TRBJ1-5,.,TRBV9,CASSVSVNQPQHF,TGTGCCAGCAGCGTGTCAGTCAATCAGCCCCAGCATTTT
TRBD2,TRBJ2-1,.,TRBV5-1,CASSLVTSGNNEQFF,TGCGCCAGCAGCTTGGTAACTAGCGGGAACAATGAGCAGTTCTTC
TRBD1,TRBJ2-3,.,TRBV6-2/TRBV6-3,CASSRTGSTDTQYF,TGTGCCAGCAGTAGGACAGGTAGCACAGATACGCAGTATTTT
TRBD2,TRBJ2-7,.,TRBV9,CASSGQAGGREQYF,TGTGCCAGCAGCGGCCAAGCGGGGGGGAGGGAGCAGTACTTC
TRBD1,TRBJ2-7,.,TRBV5-1,CASSPRTGDYEQYF,TGCGCCAGCAGCCCCCGGACAGGAGACTACGAGCAGTACTTC
.,TRBJ2-2,.,TRBV3-1/TRBV3-2,CASSLTGGELFF,TGTGCCAGCAGCTTAACGGGAGGGGAGCTGTTTTTT
TRBD1,TRBJ2-7,.,TRBV5-1,CASSPPGQKNEQYF,TGCGCCAGCAGCCCGCCGGGACAGAAGAACGAGCAGTACTTC
.,TRBJ1-2,.,TRBV28,CATPSGGANYGYTF,TGTGCCACCCCGTCCGGGGGAGCTAACTATGGCTACACCTTC
.,TRBJ2-1,.,TRBV30,CAWSEQGPEQFF,TGTGCCTGGAGTGAACAGGGTCCTGAGCAGTTCTTC
TRBD2,TRBJ2-7,.,TRBV5-6,CASSLTSGREQYF,TGTGCCAGCAGCTTGACTAGCGGGCGCGAGCAGTACTTC
TRBD1,TRBJ1-6,.,TRBV3-1/TRBV3-2,CASSHRQGSGSLHF,TGTGCCAGCAGCCACCGACAGGGCTCGGGATCCCTCCACTTT
TRBD1,TRBJ2-1,.,TRBV6-2/TRBV6-3,CASSPGQGGPNEQFF,TGTGCCAGCAGCCCAGGACAGGGAGGCCCCAATGAACAGTTCTTC
.,TRBJ1-6,.,TRBV11-2,CASSPRVAGASYNSPLHF,TGTGCCAGCAGCCCCCGGGTGGCAGGGGCCTCCTATAATTCACCCCTCCACTTT
.,TRBJ1-6,.,TRBV27,CASSSLGVSYNSPLHF,TGTGCCAGCAGTTCCCTCGGGGTGTCCTATAATTCACCCCTCCACTTT
TRBD2,TRBJ2-7,once,TRBV10-3,CAISESGAGGYEQYF,TGTGCCATCAGTGAGTCGGGAGCGGGAGGCTACGAGCAGTACTTC
.,TRBJ2-3,.,TRBV4-2,CASSQGGPTDTQYF,TGTGCCAGCAGCCAAGGGGGCCCCACAGATACGCAGTATTTT
.,TRBJ2-7,few,TRBV7-2,CASSQAGTGGGVRYF,TGTGCCAGCAGCCAAGCGGGGACAGGTGGCGGGGTGCGGTACTTC
.,TRBJ1-3,.,TRBV7-6,CASSPGQSGNTIYF,TGTGCCAGCAGCCCTGGACAGTCTGGAAACACCATATATTTT
.,TRBJ1-1,.,TRBV12-5,CASGWEGTEAFF,TGTGCTAGTGGGTGGGAGGGCACTGAAGCTTTCTTT
.,TRBJ1-4,.,TRBV7-9,CASSSDRPANEKLFF,TGTGCCAGCAGCTCAGACAGGCCAGCTAATGAAAAACTGTTTTTT